Below are 30 T cell receptor beta chains sequenced from a single sample in a study of cytomegalovirus exposure and HLA in healthy donors. The study ran its PCR with 60 Vbeta and 13 Jbeta primers. Some clones are missing from TCRdb's copy, which holds only in-frame ones; the method was immunoSEQ multiplex PCR. The table records 95,000 to 150,000 clones, approximately 80% of them present only once. Specimen: PBMCs. These receptor sequences come from a human donor in good health.

CDR3 sequence (DNA): TGTGCCAGCTCACCACCGGAGGGGAAGGTGAAAGGAAACACCATATATTTT. The encoded protein is CASSPPEGKVKGNTIYF. V is TRBV18 and J is TRBJ1-3; maybe TRBD1 (5 bases). The germline gives CDR1 KGHSH, CDR2 LQKENI. Trimming shortened V by 0 bases and J by 4 bases, and 16 bases separated the two germline ends. The CDR3 covers 17 residues.

Comment on this clone: This same CDR3 is encoded by further DNA sequences in the sample. The genes are TRBV18 and TRBJ1-1; D perhaps matches TRBD1 (5 bases). The V and J ends lost 3 bases and 1 base respectively, with 6 bases between them. This CDR3 is built from 13 residues. From germline, CDR1 is KGHSH and CDR2 LQKENI. The CDR3 here is CASSPGQNTEAFF. The CDR3 DNA is TGTGCCAGCTCACCGGGGCAGAACACTGAAGCTTTCTTT.

V is TRBV27 and J is TRBJ1-2; no clear D. The ends were cut back, 1 base at V and 6 bases at J, with 6 bases in the middle. CDR3 length: 12 amino acids. Germline V gene lookup returns CDR1 MNHEY and CDR2 SMNVEV (reference sequence). CDR3 residues: CASSLYGDGYTF. The CDR3 DNA reads TGTGCCAGCAGTTTATACGGTGATGGCTACACCTTC.

The chain couples TRBV5-4 to TRBJ2-3, with 9 bases identical to TRBD2. J gave up 1 base and V 2 bases, and 2 bases lay outside the gene matches. The CDR3 is 15 amino acids. CDR1 SGHNT and CDR2 YYREEE come from the germline V gene (reference sequence). The CDR3 is CASSFASGGTDTQYF. CDR3 in DNA: TGTGCCAGCAGCTTTGCTAGCGGGGGCACAGATACGCAGTATTTT.

This chain uses TRBV28 with TRBJ1-1, with 8 bases identical to TRBD1. V shed 6 bases and J 1 base; nucleotides not matched to a gene: 7. This CDR3 is built from 15 residues. Germline CDR1 is MDHEN and CDR2 is SYDVKM. CDR3 nucleotide sequence: TGTGCCAGCAGACCGATTGACAGGGGGAACACTGAAGCTTTCTTT. This sequence encodes CASRPIDRGNTEAFF.

The V gene is TRBV7-9, the J gene TRBJ1-1; possible D gene TRBD1, 5 bases. CDR1 and CDR2 from the germline V gene are SEHNR and FQNEAQ (reference sequence). The CDR3 runs 16 residues. V was trimmed by 5 bases and J by 3 bases, leaving 19 bases between them. CDR3 protein: CASSRPPGGRDTEAFF. CDR3 coding DNA: TGTGCCAGCAGCCGCCCCCCAGGTGGCAGGGACACTGAAGCTTTCTTT.

This clone was seen a single time. This chain connects TRBV5-1 to TRBJ2-7; 7 bases map to TRBD2. The CDR3 sequence is 13 residues long. Per germline, CDR1 SGHRS and CDR2 YFSETQ. The V gene end was trimmed by 2 bases and the J gene end by 4 bases; junction bases not matched to a gene: 3. CDR3 nucleotides: TGCGCCAGCAGCTTCGGACTAGGGTACGAGCAGTACTTC. Its translation is CASSFGLGYEQYF.

This chain connects TRBV5-1 to TRBJ1-6; maybe TRBD1 (5 bases). CDR1 and CDR2 (germline): SGHRS, YFSETQ. This CDR3 region has 14 residues. V was clipped by 0 bases and J by 7 bases, with 8 bases between them. CDR3 sequence: CASSLGGGNSPLHF. Written as DNA, the CDR3 is TGCGCCAGCAGCTTGGGCGGGGGAAATTCACCCCTCCACTTT.

V usage is TRBV7-2 and J usage is TRBJ2-7; maybe TRBD2 (5 bases). Germline V gene data show CDR1 as SGHTA and CDR2 as FQGNSA. This CDR3 region has 12 residues. V gave up 9 bases and J gave up 4 bases, with 13 bases separating them. CDR3 residues: CARERTRYEQYF. The DNA for the CDR3 is TGTGCCAGGGAGCGGACTCGGTACGAGCAGTACTTC. Variable domain in full (rest from reference TRBV7-2 and TRBJ2-7): GAGVSQSPSNKVTEKGKDVELRCDPISGHTALYWYRQSLGQGLEFLIYFQGNSAPDKSGLPSDRFSAERTGGSVSTLTIQRTQQEDSAVYLCARERTRYEQYFGPGTRLTVT.

The table lists this clone with a count of one. The CDR3, as DNA: TGCGCCAGCAGCTATACCGGACAGCCCTACTATGGCTACACCTTC. It yields the protein CASSYTGQPYYGYTF. This chain uses TRBV5-1 with TRBJ1-2; perhaps TRBD1 as D (6 bases). Germline CDR1 and CDR2: SGHRS and YFSETQ. The CDR3 covers 15 residues. The germline V and J ends were trimmed by 3 bases and 3 bases, with 15 bases remaining between them.

The genes are TRBV7-2 and TRBJ2-7, with D maybe TRBD2 (5 bases). The V and J ends lost 1 base and 6 bases respectively, with 13 bases between them. This CDR3 is built from 14 residues. Germline CDR1 reads SGHTA; CDR2 reads FQGNSA. DNA for the CDR3: TGTGCCAGCAGCTTAGGAGGGCTCACCCTCGAGCAGTACTTC. Protein: CASSLGGLTLEQYF.

This clone was seen a few times. The chain is built from TRBV6-4 and TRBJ2-3, with 10 bases identical to TRBD2. Trimming cost V 4 bases and J 4 bases; bases outside gene matches: 2. CDR1 MRHNA and CDR2 SNTAGT come from the germline V gene. The CDR3 is 14 residues long. The CDR3 nucleotides read TGTGCCAGCAGTGCTAGCGGGAGCCCAGATACGCAGTATTTT. It yields the protein CASSASGSPDTQYF.

Comment on this clone: A junction boundary mismatches the germline segment, possibly from a read error. The gene calls are TRBV5-1 and TRBJ2-1, with TRBD2 matching 9 bases. CDR1 is SGHRS, CDR2 YFSETQ, per germline. The CDR3 is 15 amino acids. The CDR3 loop reads CASSPHQQIAGATVF. DNA of the CDR3: TGCGCCAGCAGCCCCCACCAACAAATAGCGGGAGCAACGGTCTTC.

This rearrangement joins TRBV13 to TRBJ2-3; TRBD1 matches at 9 bases. The germline V gene has CDR1 PRHDT and CDR2 FYEKMQ (reference sequence). V lost 5 bases and J lost 2; bases outside the gene matches: 8. This CDR3 contains 16 residues. CDR3 DNA: TGTGCCAGCAGCGCGCGACAGGGGGACCTCACAGATACGCAGTATTTT. This translates into CASSARQGDLTDTQYF. The full variable domain, in which reference TRBV13 and TRBJ2-3 provide the parts outside the CDR3, is AAGVIQSPRHLIKEKRETATLKCYPIPRHDTVYWYQQGPGQDPQFLISFYEKMQSDKGSIPDRFSAQQFSDYHSELNMSSLELGDSALYFCASSARQGDLTDTQYFGPGTRLTVL.

The chain is built from TRBV27 and TRBJ2-5; D is possibly TRBD1 (6 bases). Germline CDR1 is MNHEY and CDR2 is SMNVEV (reference sequence). V lost 5 bases to trimming and J lost 3 bases, with 16 bases between them. The CDR3 length is 15 residues. CDR3 nucleotide sequence: TGTGCCAGCAGTGGCCTTTCGGCAGGGGAAGAGACCCAGTACTTC. Protein product: CASSGLSAGEETQYF.

Only a few counts were recorded for this clone. The CDR3 region has the DNA TGTGCCAGCAGTTCCGTGGAAGGGGACACAGATACGCAGTATTTT. It is translated as CASSSVEGDTDTQYF. The chain recombines TRBV27 with TRBJ2-3; perhaps TRBD1 as D (5 bases). V lost 4 bases, J lost 2 bases, and 13 bases lay in between. From germline, CDR1 is MNHEY and CDR2 SMNVEV (reference sequence). The CDR3 sequence is 15 residues long.

The CDR3 region is CASRDWGDSHYEQYF. The CDR3 nucleotides read TGTGCCAGCAGAGACTGGGGGGACAGCCACTACGAGCAGTACTTC. The V call is TRBV2, the J call TRBJ2-7, with D possibly matching TRBD1 (7 bases). Trimming took 6 bases from V and 3 from J, leaving 18 bases between them. The CDR3 contains 15 residues. Looked up from germline, CDR1 is SNHLY and CDR2 is FYNNEI.

The chain joins TRBV21-1 to TRBJ2-7; TRBD2 is taken as the D call from the table, unchecked against the DNA. TRBV21-1 is a documented pseudogene. The CDR3 loop spans 15 amino acids. This chain's CDR3 is CASSLRRGLNCEQYF. The CDR3 region has the DNA TGTGCCAGCAGCCTAAGACGGGGATTGAACTGCGAGCAGTACTTC.

This chain connects TRBV5-1 to TRBJ2-2; the match to TRBD2 covers 10 bases. The V and J ends lost 3 bases and 6 bases, in that order; junction bases with no gene match: 5. This CDR3 has 15 residues. The germline V gene encodes CDR1 SGHRS and CDR2 YFSETQ. CDR3 in amino acids: CASSYLAGEPGELFF. For the CDR3, the DNA is TGCGCCAGCAGCTACCTAGCGGGAGAGCCCGGGGAGCTGTTTTTT.

Relative to its sample, this clone is large. This chain joins TRBV6-5 and TRBJ2-1; 8 positions match TRBD2. This CDR3 region has 15 residues. The V segment lost 7 bases and the J segment 8 bases; nucleotides outside the gene matches: 13. Germline V lookup: CDR1 MNHEY, CDR2 SVGAGI. The DNA of the CDR3 is TGTGCCAGCACCAAGGGCAGCGGGAGTTCAGATGAGCAGTTCTTC. Its protein is CASTKGSGSSDEQFF.

The V call is TRBV19, the J call TRBJ1-1, with 10 positions matching TRBD1. The J segment lost 7 bases and the V segment lost 6 bases, leaving 8 bases of the junction unmatched. This CDR3 has 14 amino acids. Looked up from germline, CDR1 is LNHDA and CDR2 is SQIVND (reference sequence). CDR3 sequence (DNA): TGTGCCAGTAGAAGACAGGGGGCGCATAATGAAGCTTTCTTT. Its protein is CASRRQGAHNEAFF.

The rearrangement links TRBV7-9 to TRBJ2-1; the match to TRBD2 covers 10 bases. The V gene end was trimmed by 5 bases and the J gene end by 3 bases; junction bases not matched to a gene: 13. The CDR3 sequence is 18 residues long. From germline, CDR1 is SEHNR and CDR2 FQNEAQ (reference sequence). The CDR3 region is CASSPRLAGEGLYNEQFF. In nucleotides, the CDR3 is TGTGCCAGCAGCCCCCGGCTAGCGGGAGAGGGTCTCTACAATGAGCAGTTCTTC. Full variable domain (missing parts from reference TRBV7-9 and TRBJ2-1): DTGVSQNPRHKITKRGQNVTFRCDPISEHNRLYWYRQTLGQGPEFLTYFQNEAQLEKSRLLSDRFSAERPKGSFSTLEIQRTEQGDSAMYLCASSPRLAGEGLYNEQFFGPGTRLTVL.

The rearrangement joins TRBV7-9 to TRBJ2-3, with 14 bases that match TRBD2. CDR1 is SEHNR, CDR2 FQNEAQ, per germline (reference sequence). There are 19 residues in the CDR3. The trim removed 5 bases at V and 2 bases at J, leaving 12 bases unmatched. The CDR3 sequence: CASSTDPGLAGEDTDTQYF. In DNA form, the CDR3 reads TGTGCCAGCAGCACCGACCCGGGACTAGCGGGAGAGGACACAGATACGCAGTATTTT.

The genes are TRBV2 and TRBJ1-5, with TRBD1 matching over 11 bases. This CDR3 is built from 18 residues. CDR1 is SNHLY, CDR2 FYNNEI, per germline. Trimming removed 4 bases from V and 4 bases from J; junction bases left unmatched: 12. The CDR3 DNA reads TGTGCCAGCAGTGGCGGGACAGGGGGTCTCCCCCGGAATCAGCCCCAGCATTTT. Translation: CASSGGTGGLPRNQPQHF.

The J gene is TRBJ1-5, the V gene TRBV21-1; the table names TRBD1, a call not compared with the DNA. TRBV21-1 is a documented pseudogene. This CDR3 spans 15 amino acids. CDR3 sequence (DNA): TGTGCCAGCAGCAAAAGGGGACAGCTTAATCAGCCCCAGCATTTT. It codes for CASSKRGQLNQPQHF.

V is TRBV5-1 and J is TRBJ1-1; D remains unclear. The germline V gene encodes CDR1 SGHRS and CDR2 YFSETQ. The CDR3 covers 14 residues. Trimming shortened V by 0 bases and J by 7 bases, and 13 bases separated the two germline ends. The CDR3 sequence is CASSLEVGRNEAFF. DNA for the CDR3: TGCGCCAGCAGCTTGGAGGTGGGGAGGAATGAAGCTTTCTTT.

The chain has TRBV11-2 and TRBJ2-5; D gene unclear. The J call is in doubt because the DNA end fits TRBJ2-7 better. The CDR3 consists of 13 residues. Germline V gives CDR1 SGHAT, CDR2 FQNNGV. The CDR3 coding sequence is TGTGCCAGCAGCTTTGAATACTCCTACGAGCAGTACTTC. It codes for CASSFEYSYEQYF.

V is TRBV6-5 and J is TRBJ1-1; D gene unclear. V shed 8 bases and J shed 4 bases, with 17 bases lying between them. CDR1 is MNHEY, CDR2 SVGAGI, per germline. There are 14 residues in the CDR3. CDR3 region: CASVPGRPSTEAFF. CDR3 in DNA: TGTGCCAGCGTACCGGGTAGGCCGAGCACTGAAGCTTTCTTT.

This clone was seen a handful of times. One end of the junction is discordant with germline, which a read error may explain. The V and J genes are TRBV19 and TRBJ1-2; D is possibly TRBD1 (5 bases). Germline lookup yields CDR1 LNHDA and CDR2 SQIVND (reference sequence). The CDR3 totals 11 residues. The CDR3 protein is CASSRGRVPYF. The CDR3, as DNA: TGTGCCAGTAGTAGGGGCAGGGTCCCCTACTTC.

This chain uses TRBV5-4 with TRBJ1-3, with D perhaps matching TRBD1 (5 bases). V was pared by 7 bases and J by 0 bases, with 14 bases between. The V gene's germline CDR1 is SGHNT and CDR2 YYREEE (reference sequence). The CDR3 sequence is 15 residues long. CDR3 protein: CASGAQGPSGNTIYF. Written as DNA, the CDR3 is TGTGCCAGCGGGGCCCAGGGCCCCTCTGGAAACACCATATATTTT.